This T cell receptor (beta chain) was identified during a study of blood T cell repertoires in COVID-19 (dated by TCRdb to the early 2020s). Notes on the research overall: The collaborator samples originated in the United States, Italy and Spain and spanned the acute and convalescent phases of COVID-19. Deeply sampled blood TCRbeta repertoires from subjects exposed to, actively infected with, or recovered from COVID-19 were included in the dataset. The repertoires were released in a freely available public database meant as a resource for research on the immune response to SARS-CoV-2. The sample metadata nearly always contained a de-identified subject ID, COVID-19 status, age in years and sex. The prospective study material was composed of cDNA or gDNA derived from T cells, B-cell-depleted T cells, or PBMCs. Where available, HLA class I and class II types were obtained from metadata supplied by the sample provider rather than from assay-based typing. The samples were drawn from the first 160 participants of the ongoing ImmuneRACE study and from 1,254 subjects provided by 6 global collaborators. Study-wide conclusions, independent of this receptor: Clinical and demographic metadata were provided uncurated, with the amount varying by source and participant.

Including cysteine and phenylalanine, the CDR3 has 13 amino acids. The sequence is cut down to CDR3 DNA, 39 bases in frame from base 1. Germline trimming: 3 bases from V, 8 bases from J; junction bases outside gene matches: 5. The germline V gene (reference sequence) supplies CDR1 GTSNPN and CDR2 SVGIG. TCRbeta CDR3 regions were amplified from genomic DNA by means of the immunoSEQ Assay, a bias-controlled multiplex PCR. Per the authors' processing: The number of nucleated cells in each sample was estimated by amplification of reference gene primers within the assay. To quantify the absolute abundance of each unique TCRbeta CDR3 rearrangement, sequence reads were collapsed and filtered. Productive Simpson clonality was computed per sample as the square root of Simpson's diversity index over productive rearrangements. Drawn from immuneACCESS, this table holds only the in-frame rearrangements with V and J called that TCRdb kept. Clones are partly lost; checked studies trace under half to an unresolved V gene and leave the rest unexplained. That table furnishes V, J and clone size, whereas the DNA furnished D and trimming. Recorded for this sample are about 230,000 clones; around 83% of them occurred a single time. The leading ten clones occupy approximately 7.4% of the sample.

On this clone: The specificity of this receptor is unknown. Nothing much larger sits one base from this clone, and base qualities are not available. Additional DNA sequences in this sample encode the identical CDR3.

Whole blood was collected in K2EDTA tubes by collaborating institutions according to the institutions' own protocols. For TCRbeta analysis, collaborators shipped samples in one of three forms: frozen whole blood, isolated PBMCs, or DNA extracted from either of those sample types. In this chain, TRBV30 is recombined with TRBJ1-4, with TRBD1 matching 8 junction bases. The sequenced material came from peripheral blood. The source is a woman in her fifties or sixties with acute or convalescent COVID-19. The bases read TGTGCCTGGAGCCTAGGGACAGGCGAAAAACTGTTTTTT. This encodes CAWSLGTGEKLFF.